Here is one T cell receptor (beta chain) with its context. Its antigen remains unknown. The entry originates in a study of post-analysis software for immune sequencing data. Across the study: The patients showed relapsing-remitting, secondary progressive and progressive-relapsing multiple sclerosis courses. Study conclusions and caveats: Normalized Chao1 diversity was significantly lower in multiple sclerosis patients than in controls. Comparison of patients with controls showed 4 to 6 TRBV segments more frequent in patients, TRBV5-6, TRBV5-1 and TRBV20-1 among them. Samples sharing a preparation batch grouped tightly together when assessed by F measure.

Built from TCR beta cDNA, the libraries had unique molecular identifiers in them. TCRdb redid the calling of the PCR reads with MiXCR, one entry per CDR3 protein. The sample has fewer than 550,000 distinct CDR3 sequences; around 34% are singletons. This CDR3 region has 15 residues. The J segment lost 12 bases and the V segment lost 0 bases, leaving 9 bases of the junction unmatched. The V and J genes are TRBV12-3 or TRBV12-4 and TRBJ2-1; 9 bases agree with TRBD1. Sequenced input: blood. The receptor's source is a girl younger than 18 with multiple sclerosis. CDR3 sequence reads: CASSLANQQGAAQFF. Here the CDR3 DNA reads TGTGCCAGCAGTTTAGCGAATCAACAGGGGGCCGCGCAGTTCTTC.